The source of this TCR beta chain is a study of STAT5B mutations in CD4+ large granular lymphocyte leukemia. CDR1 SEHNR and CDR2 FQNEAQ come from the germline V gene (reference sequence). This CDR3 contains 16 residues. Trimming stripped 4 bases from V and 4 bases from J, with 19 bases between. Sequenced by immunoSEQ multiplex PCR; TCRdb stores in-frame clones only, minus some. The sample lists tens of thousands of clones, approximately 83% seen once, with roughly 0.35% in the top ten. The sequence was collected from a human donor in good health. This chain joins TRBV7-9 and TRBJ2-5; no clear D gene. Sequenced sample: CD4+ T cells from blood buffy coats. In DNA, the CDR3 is TGTGCCAGCAGCTCTGCCCGGGCGGCGCGCCGAGAGACCCAGTACTTC. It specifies CASSSARAARRETQYF.